This T cell receptor beta chain was found in a study of blood T cell repertoires in COVID-19. The overall study: There were acute and convalescent COVID-19 samples, and they came from the United States, Italy and Spain. From T cells, B-cell-depleted T cells, or PBMCs came the material, which was cDNA or gDNA.

One Seattle source followed patients from active infection through their disease course. In the source study's methods: Amplification of reference gene primers was used by the study to estimate nucleated cell counts. TCRdb's copy holds only in-frame clones and misses some; the assay was immunoSEQ multiplex PCR. That table is the source of V, J and clone size, and D and trimming were worked out from the DNA. The sample has about 110,000 clones, around 78% seen once. The sequenced material came from peripheral blood. This clonotype was sampled from a man older than 75 with COVID-19, enrolled during active disease.

The CDR3 here is CASSDWGNQPQHF. DNA for the CDR3: TGTGCCAGCTCCGACTGGGGCAATCAGCCCCAGCATTTT. The chain joins TRBV18 to TRBJ1-5; D remains ambiguous. Trimming stripped 6 bases from V and 2 bases from J, with 8 bases between. The CDR3 covers 13 residues. From germline, CDR1 is KGHSH and CDR2 LQKENI.